A single sample is the source of the 19 T cell receptor beta chains below, sequenced in a study of blood T cell repertoires in COVID-19. Sequenced by immunoSEQ multiplex PCR; TCRdb stores in-frame clones only, minus some. The profile shows approximately 220,000 clones, 70% to 90% of them singletons. Sequenced material: PBMCs or T cells enriched from blood (not recorded which). The source of these receptors is a middle-aged woman with acute COVID-19.

The chain combines TRBV11-3 with TRBJ2-1; D gene unclear. Per the germline V gene, CDR1 is SGHNT and CDR2 is YENEEA. V lost 8 bases, J lost 4 bases, and 12 bases lay in between. CDR3 length equals 13 residues. The chain's CDR3 is CASGNSRYNEQFF. CDR3 nucleotides: TGTGCCAGCGGTAATTCGCGGTACAATGAGCAGTTCTTC. The full variable domain, with the rest looked up from reference TRBV11-3 and TRBJ2-1, is EAGVVQSPRYKIIEKKQPVAFWCNPISGHNTLYWYLQNLGQGPELLIRYENEEAVDDSQLPKDRFSAERLKGVDSTLKIQPAELGDSAVYLCASGNSRYNEQFFGPGTRLTVL.

The V gene is TRBV5-6, the J gene TRBJ1-1, with TRBD1 matching over 7 bases. Per the germline V gene, CDR1 is SGHDT and CDR2 is YYEEEE. This CDR3 has 15 amino acids. V shed 2 bases, J shed 4 bases, and the junction held 8 bases outside the gene matches. Written as DNA, the CDR3 is TGTGCCAGCAGCTTCGACAGGGAGCGGATCACTGAAGCTTTCTTT. This encodes CASSFDRERITEAFF.

This clone occurred many times. V and J are TRBV9 and TRBJ2-5; 9 nucleotides agree with TRBD1. Trimming cost V 4 bases and J 4 bases; bases outside gene matches: 5. This CDR3 is built from 14 residues. In germline, CDR1 is SGDLS, CDR2 YYNGEE. The CDR3 DNA follows: TGTGCCAGCAGCTCCGGGACAGGGATAGAGACCCAGTACTTC. Translated, it gives CASSSGTGIETQYF. Using reference TRBV9 and TRBJ2-5 for the parts outside the CDR3, the full variable domain is DSGVTQTPKHLITATGQRVTLRCSPRSGDLSVYWYQQSLDQGLQFLIQYYNGEERAKGNILERFSAQQFPDLHSELNLSSLELGDSALYFCASSSGTGIETQYFGPGTRLLVL.

The rearrangement joins TRBV19 to TRBJ1-5, with 9 bases identical to TRBD1. After removal of 10 bases from V and 9 bases from J, the junction contained 13 bases not matched to a gene. The CDR3 sequence is 14 residues long. Germline loops: CDR1 LNHDA, CDR2 SQIVND (reference sequence). The CDR3 reads CATGQGTSLGPQHF. The CDR3 nucleotides are TGTGCCACCGGACAGGGGACAAGTCTCGGGCCCCAGCATTTT.

This chain connects TRBV3-1 (or the pseudogene TRBV3-2) to TRBJ2-7; 7 nucleotides match TRBD1. Germline trimming cut 0 bases from V and 3 bases from J; bases unmatched to any gene: 8. Germline values: CDR1 LGHDT, CDR2 YNNKEL (reference sequence). This CDR3 region has 16 residues. The CDR3 nucleotides are TGTGCCAGCAGCCAAGATATCGGGACAGTAGGCTACGAGCAGTACTTC. The encoded protein is CASSQDIGTVGYEQYF.

The V and J genes are TRBV28 and TRBJ1-1; 8 bases agree with TRBD1. The CDR3 is made up of 15 amino acids. The germline V gene has CDR1 MDHEN and CDR2 SYDVKM. V lost 2 bases, J lost 4 bases, and 6 bases stayed unmatched. CDR3 DNA: TGTGCCAGCAGTTTAGAGCACAGGGGGGGCACTGAAGCTTTCTTT. It translates to CASSLEHRGGTEAFF.

The rearrangement joins TRBV7-9 to TRBJ2-3; D not resolved. Germline V gene data show CDR1 as SEHNR and CDR2 as FQNEAQ (reference sequence). The CDR3 has 14 amino acids. Deletions cut 7 bases from V and 4 bases from J, with 15 bases between. The CDR3 DNA reads TGTGCCAGCACCTTCATTGACGGAGCAGATACGCAGTATTTT. Translating gives CASTFIDGADTQYF.

The rearrangement links TRBV7-3 to TRBJ1-1; 7 nucleotides agree with TRBD1. Germline values: CDR1 SGHTA, CDR2 FQGTGA. CDR3 length: 13 amino acids. V was clipped by 2 bases and J by 8 bases; unmatched bases: 5. CDR3: CASSLGGTAEAFF. In DNA, the CDR3 is TGTGCCAGCAGCTTAGGGGGGACAGCGGAAGCTTTCTTT.

This chain links TRBV13 with TRBJ2-7; tentatively, D is TRBD1 (6 bases). Germline CDR1 reads PRHDT; CDR2 reads FYEKMQ (reference sequence). CDR3 length: 12 amino acids. V lost 5 bases and J lost 9, with 14 bases in between. DNA for the CDR3: TGTGCCAGCAGCGCGCTCAGGGGATCGCAGTACTTC. This codes for CASSALRGSQYF.

The J gene is TRBJ2-7, the V gene TRBV7-2; 9 positions agree with TRBD2. Germline assignment: CDR1 SGHTA and CDR2 FQGNSA. The CDR3 length is 14 residues. V was clipped by 6 bases and J by 7 bases; unmatched bases: 10. The CDR3 region has the DNA TGTGCCAGCAGAGTCGCGGGGGGGCCGGGGGAGCAGTACTTC. This gives the protein CASRVAGGPGEQYF. Full variable domain (outside the CDR3, taken from reference TRBV7-2 and TRBJ2-7): GAGVSQSPSNKVTEKGKDVELRCDPISGHTALYWYRQSLGQGLEFLIYFQGNSAPDKSGLPSDRFSAERTGGSVSTLTIQRTQQEDSAVYLCASRVAGGPGEQYFGPGTRLTVT.

This clone was detected only a few times. The chain has TRBV18 and TRBJ1-2; 11 nucleotides agree with TRBD1. Germline CDR1 reads KGHSH; CDR2 reads LQKENI. With V trimmed by 6 bases and J by 4 bases, 13 bases remained unmatched. The CDR3 covers 17 residues. The CDR3 coding sequence is TGTGCCAGCTCCTCCTCCAGCACCGGGACAGGGGGCTATGGCTACACCTTC. Protein sequence: CASSSSSTGTGGYGYTF.

This clone showed up just once. The J gene is TRBJ2-6, the V gene TRBV7-8; 7 positions agree with TRBD2. Per the germline V gene, CDR1 is SGHVS and CDR2 is FQNEAQ. This CDR3 has 16 amino acids. Germline trimming cut 5 bases from V and 0 bases from J; bases unmatched to any gene: 4. The DNA of the CDR3 is TGTGCCAGCAGCCCCGGGGGGATCTCTGGGGCCAACGTCCTGACTTTC. Translation: CASSPGGISGANVLTF.

V usage is TRBV2 and J usage is TRBJ2-2; D gene uncertain. V was shortened by 3 bases and J by 4 bases, with 9 bases between the two germline ends. The CDR3 runs to 14 residues. The V gene's germline CDR1 is SNHLY and CDR2 FYNNEI. CDR3 residues: CASSELGSTGELFF. The CDR3 coding sequence is TGTGCCAGCAGTGAGCTCGGGTCCACCGGGGAGCTGTTTTTT.

The chain is built from TRBV5-5 and TRBJ2-5, with D possibly TRBD2 on 7 matching bases. Trimming shortened V by 3 bases and J by 2 bases, and 14 bases separated the two germline ends. The CDR3 is 15 residues long. Germline V gene lookup returns CDR1 SGHKS and CDR2 YYEKEE (reference sequence). The CDR3, as DNA: TGTGCCAGCAGCTCTGGGGGGGCGCAACAAGAGACCCAGTACTTC. Amino acid sequence: CASSSGGAQQETQYF.

This rearrangement joins TRBV10-1 to TRBJ2-2; D might be TRBD2 (6 bases). The CDR3 spans 15 residues. V lost 2 bases, J lost 8 bases, and 15 bases lay in between. CDR1 is WNHNN and CDR2 is SYGVQD in the germline V gene (reference sequence). The CDR3 region has the DNA TGCGCCAGCAGTGAGACCCGTAGTGGGACTGGGGAGCTGTTTTTT. Residues: CASSETRSGTGELFF.

The rearrangement uses TRBV7-2 and TRBJ2-3; D not certain. The germline gives CDR1 SGHTA, CDR2 FQGNSA. The CDR3 totals 14 residues. V was shortened by 3 bases and J by 0 bases, with 7 bases between the two germline ends. The CDR3, as DNA: TGTGCCAGCAGCTTGTACCAGAGCACAGATACGCAGTATTTT. Protein sequence: CASSLYQSTDTQYF.

The V gene is TRBV2, the J gene TRBJ1-5, with D unclear. Germline V gene lookup returns CDR1 SNHLY and CDR2 FYNNEI. V gave up 5 bases and J gave up 4 bases, with 9 bases separating them. The CDR3 is made up of 13 amino acids. DNA of the CDR3: TGTGCCAGCAGTCCGTGGGAGAATCAGCCCCAGCATTTT. Its protein product is CASSPWENQPQHF.

The genes are TRBV19 and TRBJ1-2; TRBD1 agrees at 8 bases. The CDR3 runs 15 residues. V gave up 7 bases and J gave up 4 bases; unmatched junction bases: 11. CDR1 is LNHDA, CDR2 SQIVND, per germline (reference sequence). As DNA, the CDR3 is TGTGCCAGTATTCGGGACAGGAGACTTGGCTATGGCTACACCTTC. As protein: CASIRDRRLGYGYTF.

The V call is TRBV28, the J call TRBJ2-2; no firm D call. V gave up 3 bases and J gave up 4 bases, with 9 bases separating them. The CDR3 loop spans 14 amino acids. CDR1 and CDR2 (germline): MDHEN, SYDVKM. CDR3 loop: CASSLGLSTGELFF. The DNA for the CDR3 is TGTGCCAGCAGTTTGGGCCTAAGCACCGGGGAGCTGTTTTTT.